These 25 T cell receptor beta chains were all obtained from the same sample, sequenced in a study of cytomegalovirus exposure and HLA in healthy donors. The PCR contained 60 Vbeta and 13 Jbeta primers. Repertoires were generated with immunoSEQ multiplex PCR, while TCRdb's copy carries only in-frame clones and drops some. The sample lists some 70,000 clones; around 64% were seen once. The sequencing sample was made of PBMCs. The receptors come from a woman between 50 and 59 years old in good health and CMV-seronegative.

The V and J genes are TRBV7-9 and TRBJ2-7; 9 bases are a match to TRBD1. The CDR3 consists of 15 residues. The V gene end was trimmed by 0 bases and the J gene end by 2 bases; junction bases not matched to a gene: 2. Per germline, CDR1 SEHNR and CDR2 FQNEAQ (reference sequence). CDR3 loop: CASSLAGQGPYEQYF. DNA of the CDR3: TGTGCCAGCAGCTTAGCGGGACAGGGTCCCTACGAGCAGTACTTC.

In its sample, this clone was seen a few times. The CDR3 protein is CASRGGQGFNEQFF. The DNA of the CDR3 is TGTGCCAGCAGGGGCGGACAGGGTTTTAATGAGCAGTTCTTC. V gene TRBV25-1 combines with J gene TRBJ2-1; TRBD1 matches at 8 bases. CDR1 and CDR2 (germline): MGHDK, SYGVNS. V trimming: 6 bases; J trimming: 7 bases; junction bases outside the gene matches: 8. The CDR3 runs 14 residues.

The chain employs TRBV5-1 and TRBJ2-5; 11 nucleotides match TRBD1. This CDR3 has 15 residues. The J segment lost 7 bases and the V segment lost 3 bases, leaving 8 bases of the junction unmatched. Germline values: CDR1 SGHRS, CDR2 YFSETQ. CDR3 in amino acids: CASSSDPGQGGTQYF. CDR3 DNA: TGCGCCAGCAGCTCTGATCCGGGACAGGGGGGGACCCAGTACTTC.

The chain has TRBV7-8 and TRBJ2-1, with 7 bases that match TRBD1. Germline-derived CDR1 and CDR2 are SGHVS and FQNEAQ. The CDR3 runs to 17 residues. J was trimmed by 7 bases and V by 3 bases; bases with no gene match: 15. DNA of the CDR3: TGTGCCAGCAGCTTTCGTTTTGGGACAGCGACTCGGAATGAGCAGTTCTTC. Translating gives CASSFRFGTATRNEQFF. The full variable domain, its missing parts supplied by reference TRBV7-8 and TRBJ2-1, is GAGVSQSPRYKVAKRGQDVALRCDPISGHVSLFWYQQALGQGPEFLTYFQNEAQLDKSGLPSDRFFAERPEGSVSTLKIQRTQQEDSAVYLCASSFRFGTATRNEQFFGPGTRLTVL.

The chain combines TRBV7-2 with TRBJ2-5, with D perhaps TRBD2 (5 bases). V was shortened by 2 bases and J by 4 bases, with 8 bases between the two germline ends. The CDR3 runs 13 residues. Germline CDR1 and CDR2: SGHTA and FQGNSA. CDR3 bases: TGTGCCAGCAGCTTAATGGGAGCAGAGACCCAGTACTTC. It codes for CASSLMGAETQYF.

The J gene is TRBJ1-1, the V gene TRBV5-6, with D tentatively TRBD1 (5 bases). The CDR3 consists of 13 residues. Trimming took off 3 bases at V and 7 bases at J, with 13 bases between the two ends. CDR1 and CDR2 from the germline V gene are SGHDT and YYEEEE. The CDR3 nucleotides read TGTGCCAGCAGCTGGCCGGGGGGAGATGAAGCTTTCTTT. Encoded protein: CASSWPGGDEAFF.

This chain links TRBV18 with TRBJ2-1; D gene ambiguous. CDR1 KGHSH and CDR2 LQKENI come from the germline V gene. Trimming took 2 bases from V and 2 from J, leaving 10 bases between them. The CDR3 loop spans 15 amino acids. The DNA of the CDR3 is TGTGCCAGCTCACCAGGGCATCGCCCCTACAATGAGCAGTTCTTC. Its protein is CASSPGHRPYNEQFF.

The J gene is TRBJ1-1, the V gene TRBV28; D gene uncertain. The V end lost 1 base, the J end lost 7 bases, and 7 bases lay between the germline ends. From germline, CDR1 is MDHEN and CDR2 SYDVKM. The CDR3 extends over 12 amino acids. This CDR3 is CASSLLRREAFF. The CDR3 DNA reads TGTGCCAGCAGTTTATTGAGGCGTGAAGCTTTCTTT.

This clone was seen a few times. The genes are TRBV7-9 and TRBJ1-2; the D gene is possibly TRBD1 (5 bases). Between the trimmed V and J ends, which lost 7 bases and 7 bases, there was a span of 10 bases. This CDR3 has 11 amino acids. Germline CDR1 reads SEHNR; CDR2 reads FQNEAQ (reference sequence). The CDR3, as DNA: TGTGCCAGCACCTGGGGGGGTGGCTACACCTTC. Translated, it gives CASTWGGGYTF.

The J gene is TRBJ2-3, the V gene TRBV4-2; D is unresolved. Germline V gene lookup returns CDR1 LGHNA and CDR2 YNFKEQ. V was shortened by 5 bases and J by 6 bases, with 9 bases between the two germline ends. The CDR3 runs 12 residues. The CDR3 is CASSERFDTQYF. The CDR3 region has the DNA TGTGCCAGCAGCGAGAGGTTCGATACGCAGTATTTT.

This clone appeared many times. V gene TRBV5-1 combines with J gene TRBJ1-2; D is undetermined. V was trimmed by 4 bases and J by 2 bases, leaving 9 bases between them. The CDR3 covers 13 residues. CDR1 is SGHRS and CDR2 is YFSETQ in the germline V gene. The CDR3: CASSLAVNYGYTF. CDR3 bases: TGCGCCAGCAGCCTCGCAGTAAACTATGGCTACACCTTC.

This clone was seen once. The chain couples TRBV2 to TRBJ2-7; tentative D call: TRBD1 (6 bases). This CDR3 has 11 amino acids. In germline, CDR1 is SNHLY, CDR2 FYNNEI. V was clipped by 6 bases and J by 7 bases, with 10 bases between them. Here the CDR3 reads CASRLGGEQYF. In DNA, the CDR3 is TGTGCCAGCAGACTAGGGGGTGAGCAGTACTTC.

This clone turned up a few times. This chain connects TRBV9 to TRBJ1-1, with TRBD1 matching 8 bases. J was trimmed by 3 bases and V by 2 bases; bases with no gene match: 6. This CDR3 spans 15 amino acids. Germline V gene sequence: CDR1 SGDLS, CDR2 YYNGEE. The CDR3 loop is CASSVEPTGDTEAFF. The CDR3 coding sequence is TGTGCCAGCAGCGTCGAACCGACAGGGGACACTGAAGCTTTCTTT.

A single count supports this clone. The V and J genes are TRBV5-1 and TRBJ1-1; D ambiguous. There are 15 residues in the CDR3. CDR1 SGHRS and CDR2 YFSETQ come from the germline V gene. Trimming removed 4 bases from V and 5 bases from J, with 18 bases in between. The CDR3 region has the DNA TGCGCCAGCAGCCTAAGCCGACCCTCGGGGACTGAAGCTTTCTTT. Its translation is CASSLSRPSGTEAFF.

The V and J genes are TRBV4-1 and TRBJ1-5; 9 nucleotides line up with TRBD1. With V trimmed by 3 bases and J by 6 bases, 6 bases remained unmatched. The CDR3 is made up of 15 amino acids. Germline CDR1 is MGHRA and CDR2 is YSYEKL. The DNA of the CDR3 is TGCGCCAGCAGCCAGGCCGGGACAGGGCTTCAGCCCCAGCATTTT. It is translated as CASSQAGTGLQPQHF.

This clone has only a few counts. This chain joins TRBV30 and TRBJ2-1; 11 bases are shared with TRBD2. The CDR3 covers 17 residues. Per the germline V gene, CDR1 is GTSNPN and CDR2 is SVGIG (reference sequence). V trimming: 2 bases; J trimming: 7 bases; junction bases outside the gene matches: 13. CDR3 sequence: CAWSKRLAGQARNEQFF. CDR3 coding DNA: TGTGCCTGGAGTAAGAGACTAGCGGGGCAAGCTCGAAATGAGCAGTTCTTC. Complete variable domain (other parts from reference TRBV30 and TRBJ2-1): SQTIHQWPATLVQPVGSPLSLECTVEGTSNPNLYWYRQAAGRGLQLLFYSVGIGQISSEVPQNLSASRPQDRQFILSSKKLLLSDSGFYLCAWSKRLAGQARNEQFFGPGTRLTVL.

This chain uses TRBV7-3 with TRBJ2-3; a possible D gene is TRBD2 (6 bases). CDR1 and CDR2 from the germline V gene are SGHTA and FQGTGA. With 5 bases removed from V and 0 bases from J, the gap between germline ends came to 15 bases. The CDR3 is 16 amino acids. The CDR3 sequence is CASSLNLALSTDTQYF. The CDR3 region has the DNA TGTGCCAGCAGCCTCAACCTAGCGCTGAGCACAGATACGCAGTATTTT.

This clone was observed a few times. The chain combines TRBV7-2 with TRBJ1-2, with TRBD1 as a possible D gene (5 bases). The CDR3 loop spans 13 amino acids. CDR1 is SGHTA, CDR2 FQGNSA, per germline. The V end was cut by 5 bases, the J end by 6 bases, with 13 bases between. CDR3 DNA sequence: TGTGCCAGCAGCCCCAACGGGGGAAATGGCTACACCTTC. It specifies CASSPNGGNGYTF.

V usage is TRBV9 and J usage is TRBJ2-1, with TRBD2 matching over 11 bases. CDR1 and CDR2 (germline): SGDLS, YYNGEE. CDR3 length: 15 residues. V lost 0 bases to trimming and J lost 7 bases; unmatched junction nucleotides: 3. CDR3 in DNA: TGTGCCAGCAGCGTAGGGACTAGCGGGTATAATGAGCAGTTCTTC. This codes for CASSVGTSGYNEQFF.

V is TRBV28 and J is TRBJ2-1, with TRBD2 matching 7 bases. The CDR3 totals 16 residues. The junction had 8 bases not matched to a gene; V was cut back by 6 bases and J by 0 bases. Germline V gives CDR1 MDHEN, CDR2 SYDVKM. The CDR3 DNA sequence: TGTGCCAGCAGCCGAATGGTAGCGGGCTCCTACAATGAGCAGTTCTTC. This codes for CASSRMVAGSYNEQFF. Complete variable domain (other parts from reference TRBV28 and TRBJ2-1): DVKVTQSSRYLVKRTGEKVFLECVQDMDHENMFWYRQDPGLGLRLIYFSYDVKMKEKGDIPEGYSVSREKKERFSLILESASTNQTSMYLCASSRMVAGSYNEQFFGPGTRLTVL.

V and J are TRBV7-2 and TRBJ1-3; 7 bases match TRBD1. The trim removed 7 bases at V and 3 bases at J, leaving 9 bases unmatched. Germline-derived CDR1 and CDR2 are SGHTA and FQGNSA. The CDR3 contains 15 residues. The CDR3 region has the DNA TGTGCCAGCAACTTGGACAGGTCGTTTGGAAACACCATATATTTT. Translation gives CASNLDRSFGNTIYF.

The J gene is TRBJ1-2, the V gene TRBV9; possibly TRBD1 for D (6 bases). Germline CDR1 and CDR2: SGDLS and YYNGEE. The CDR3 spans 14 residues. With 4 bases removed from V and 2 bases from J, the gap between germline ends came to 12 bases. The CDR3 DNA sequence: TGTGCCAGCAGCAATCGACAGGACAACTATGGCTACACCTTC. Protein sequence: CASSNRQDNYGYTF.

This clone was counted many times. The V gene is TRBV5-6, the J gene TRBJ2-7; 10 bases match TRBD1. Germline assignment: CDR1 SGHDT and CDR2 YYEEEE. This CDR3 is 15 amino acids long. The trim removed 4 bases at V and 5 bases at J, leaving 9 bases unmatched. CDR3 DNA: TGTGCCAGCAGCCCCCGGACAGGGGGAGGCGACGAGCAGTACTTC. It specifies CASSPRTGGGDEQYF.

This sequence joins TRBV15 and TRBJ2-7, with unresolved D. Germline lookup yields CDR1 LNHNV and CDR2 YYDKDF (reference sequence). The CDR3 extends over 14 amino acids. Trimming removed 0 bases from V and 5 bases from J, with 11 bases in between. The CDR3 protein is CATSRDMAADEQYF. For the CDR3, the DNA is TGTGCCACCAGCAGAGATATGGCGGCCGACGAGCAGTACTTC.

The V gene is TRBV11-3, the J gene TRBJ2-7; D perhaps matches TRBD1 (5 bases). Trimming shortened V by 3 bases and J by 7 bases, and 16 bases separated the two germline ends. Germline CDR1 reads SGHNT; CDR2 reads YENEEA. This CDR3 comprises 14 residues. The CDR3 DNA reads TGTGCCAGCAGCTTCAGGGCGTCTGCGTATGAGCAGTACTTC. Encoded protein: CASSFRASAYEQYF.